This TCR beta chain was sequenced for a study of blood T cells in healthy people across ages. Then a second PCR, running roughly 7 to 11 cycles, was carried out with a sample-barcoded 5' primer and a J-beta primer mix. Via MiXCR, TCRdb re-called the 5' RACE reads, giving one row per CDR3 protein. In the table there are 650,000 to 800,000 distinct CDR3 sequences, more than 40% of which are singletons. The V end lost 9 bases, the J end lost 11 bases, and 14 bases lay between the germline ends. This CDR3 region has 12 residues. Per germline, CDR1 MNHEY and CDR2 SVGEGT. This receptor was taken from a man aged 55 to 70 in good health. This chain uses TRBV6-2 or TRBV6-3 with TRBJ1-6; D uncertain. Sequenced material: blood. CDR3 DNA: TGTGCCAGTAAGGGTTATTCGACACCCCTCCACTTT. Residues: CASKGYSTPLHF.